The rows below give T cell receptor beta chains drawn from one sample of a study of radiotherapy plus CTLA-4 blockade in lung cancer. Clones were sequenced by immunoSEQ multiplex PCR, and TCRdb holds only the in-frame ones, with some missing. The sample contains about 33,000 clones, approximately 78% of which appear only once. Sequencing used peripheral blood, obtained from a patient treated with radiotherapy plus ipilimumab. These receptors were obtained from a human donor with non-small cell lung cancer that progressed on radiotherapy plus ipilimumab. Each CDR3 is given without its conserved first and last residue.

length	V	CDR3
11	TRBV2	ASRGTGNSPLH
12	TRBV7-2	ASRQGRNTGELF
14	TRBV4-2	ASSQDLAVRTDTQY
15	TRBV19	ASSQTSRAIGNQPQH
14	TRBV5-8	ASSRLGQGYTGELF
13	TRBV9	ASSVEGQGANVLT
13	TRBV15	ATSRDRGGWYGYT
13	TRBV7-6	ASSPQTGSGNTIY
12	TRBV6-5	ASRPDSRNQPQH
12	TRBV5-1	ASSLNQGSNEQF
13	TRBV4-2	ASSQEPGNTGELF
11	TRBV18	ASSETGGLGYT
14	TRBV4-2	ASSQDSTGTYNEQF
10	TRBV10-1	ASSDGNQPQH
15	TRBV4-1	ASSQHRQGASSDTQY
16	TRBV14	ASSLLPGRGPMNNEQF
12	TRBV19	ASSAGQGSYEQY
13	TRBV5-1	ASSSNGQGQETQY
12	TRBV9	ASSADREFGEQY
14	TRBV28	ASSLGGHFSNQPQH
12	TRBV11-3	ASSSGGVTDTQY
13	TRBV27	ASSFMRFPRNEQF
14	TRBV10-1	ASSDSRTGGRETQY
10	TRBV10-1	ASSDRDYGYT
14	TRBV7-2	ASSLDLSTATGELF
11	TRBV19	ASSIKTGAGYT
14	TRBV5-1	ASSLVYRTGTNEQF
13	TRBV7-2	ASRLDAGSYNEQF
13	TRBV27	ASSSAGTGSYEQY
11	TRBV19	ASSPGQRETQY
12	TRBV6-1	ASSIQVMNTEAF
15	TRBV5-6	ASIARTGRLAKNIQY
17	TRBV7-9	ASSFRGSRLTGDRDEQY
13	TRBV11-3	ASSRGTGGLSPLH
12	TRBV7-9	ASSLRREPYGYT
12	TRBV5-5	ASRQGAGGQPQH
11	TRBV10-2	ASRRGVAETQY
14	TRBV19	ASSIGTGTSIGTQY
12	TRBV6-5	ASSYAGSRYGYT
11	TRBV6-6	ACVLTGQETQY
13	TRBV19	ASSMDRGRNYGYT
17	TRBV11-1	ASSLLGGGAQVSYNEQF
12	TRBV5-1	ASSLGQGFDTQY
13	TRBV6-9	ASSERRGGNQPQH
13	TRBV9	ASSEGQGYGSPLH
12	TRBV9	ASSVVAVEDTQY
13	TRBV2	ASRKGQRGSETQY
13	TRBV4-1	ASSQAGPGTNEQF